The T cell receptor beta chain described here comes from a study of T cell repertoires in cytomegalovirus infection (dated by TCRdb to the late 2010s). With regard to the full study: Peptide stimulations targeted recently identified HLA-C-restricted CMV epitopes, whose presentation resists viral immunomodulation, together with well-studied HLA-B-restricted epitopes. The HLA type of each donor mattered for the analysis, because public TCR beta signatures pointed to carriage of CMV infection along with the matching HLA type.

What the authors observed across the whole study: The ex vivo response was dominated by HLA-C-restricted CMV-specific TCR beta clonotypes, which also provided the single most frequent clonotype in two of eight donors. In both this cohort and an independent cohort of 352 donors, the cumulative frequency of public TCR beta family members distinguished carriers of CMV infection plus the relevant HLA type.

This clonotype was detected ten times or more. Its antigen is currently not known. The input lacks base qualities; no much larger clone sits a single base away. TCRdb shows the sequencer as Illumina HiSeq 1500. TCRdb reprocessing: public reads trimmed at Q25 with fastp, clones called with MiXCR, in-frame beta chains kept. Each CDR3 protein appears once, grouped with its most common genes and DNA. Present in this sample are some 150,000 distinct CDR3 sequences, approximately 30% of which were seen just once. The ten largest make up roughly 51% of the sample. The sample's treatment or condition, from its label and the paper: in vitro stimulation with specific CMV peptide epitopes to enrich CMV-specific T cells. Sequences SGHVS (CDR1) and FNYEAQ (CDR2) are obtained from the germline V gene. The CDR3 runs 14 residues from the cysteine to the phenylalanine. The read is trimmed to its CDR3 DNA, 42 bases read in frame from base 1. At the junction V is shortened by 6 bases and J by 6 bases, with 14 bases in between.

Sequenced material: CD8+ T cells from cultured PBMCs, taken from culture after CMV antigen stimulation. The sequence is built from TRBV7-6 and TRBJ2-2; the D gene remains uncertain. The TCR was taken from a human donor in good health (CMV status not recorded). Some clones in this sample may be carry-over from other donors' samples. The CDR3 region has the sequence CASSVVGIPGELFF. The DNA is as follows: TGTGCCAGCAGTGTAGTTGGTATCCCCGGGGAGCTGTTTTTT.